A single sample gave rise to the 5 T cell receptor beta chains below, sequenced in a study of blood T cell repertoires in COVID-19. Sequencing was performed with immunoSEQ multiplex PCR; in TCRdb, only in-frame clones are kept and a portion is missing. The sample contains some 120,000 clones, 85% to 90% of which appear only once. Source material: peripheral blood. The source is a man in his 60s with acute or convalescent COVID-19.

The V call is TRBV11-3, the J call TRBJ2-7; a possible D gene is TRBD2 (6 bases). The V end lost 1 base, the J end lost 0 bases, and 7 bases lay between the germline ends. Germline values: CDR1 SGHNT, CDR2 YENEEA. This CDR3 region has 14 residues. The CDR3 DNA is TGTGCCAGCAGCTTAGGCGGGACCTCCTACGAGCAGTACTTC. Translation gives CASSLGGTSYEQYF.

The V call is TRBV7-3, the J call TRBJ2-2; a possible D gene is TRBD2 (5 bases). Germline V lookup: CDR1 SGHTA, CDR2 FQGTGA. The CDR3 is made up of 14 amino acids. V lost 5 bases to trimming and J lost 3 bases, with 10 bases between them. For the CDR3, the DNA is TGTGCCAGCAGCGATGGAGGTCACACCGGGGAGCTGTTTTTT. Translation: CASSDGGHTGELFF.

V and J are TRBV27 and TRBJ1-1, with unresolved D. The V end was cut by 5 bases, the J end by 0 bases, with 10 bases between. Per germline, CDR1 MNHEY and CDR2 SMNVEV (reference sequence). This CDR3 has 14 residues. The CDR3: CASSPTGLNTEAFF. Written as DNA, the CDR3 is TGTGCCAGCAGTCCCACCGGGTTGAACACTGAAGCTTTCTTT.

The DNA of the CDR3 is TGTGCCAGCAGTTCGGGAAGGCTAAATTCACCCCTCCACTTT. As protein: CASSSGRLNSPLHF. The chain carries TRBV27 and TRBJ1-6; D gene uncertain. This CDR3 is built from 14 residues. CDR1 and CDR2 (germline): MNHEY, SMNVEV (reference sequence). V lost 4 bases to trimming and J lost 7 bases, with 11 bases between them.

This chain uses TRBV7-8 with TRBJ2-1; TRBD2 agrees at 11 bases. Germline CDR1 and CDR2: SGHVS and FQNEAQ. V lost 1 base and J lost 6; bases outside the gene matches: 5. The CDR3 is 16 amino acids. DNA of the CDR3: TGTGCCAGCAGCTTAGTTGCTAGCGGGAGGCCCAATGAGCAGTTCTTC. Translated, it gives CASSLVASGRPNEQFF.